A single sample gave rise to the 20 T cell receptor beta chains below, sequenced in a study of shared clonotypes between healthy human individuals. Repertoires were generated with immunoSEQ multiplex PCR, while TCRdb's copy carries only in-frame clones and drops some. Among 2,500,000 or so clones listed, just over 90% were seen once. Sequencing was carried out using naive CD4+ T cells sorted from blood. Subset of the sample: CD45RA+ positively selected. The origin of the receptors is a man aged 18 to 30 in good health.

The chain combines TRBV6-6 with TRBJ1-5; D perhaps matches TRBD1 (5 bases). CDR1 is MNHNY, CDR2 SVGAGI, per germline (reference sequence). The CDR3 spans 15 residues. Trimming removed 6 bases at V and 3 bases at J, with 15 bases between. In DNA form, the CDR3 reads TGTGCCAGCAGCACGACAGTAAACCTCAATCAGCCCCAGCATTTT. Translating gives CASSTTVNLNQPQHF.

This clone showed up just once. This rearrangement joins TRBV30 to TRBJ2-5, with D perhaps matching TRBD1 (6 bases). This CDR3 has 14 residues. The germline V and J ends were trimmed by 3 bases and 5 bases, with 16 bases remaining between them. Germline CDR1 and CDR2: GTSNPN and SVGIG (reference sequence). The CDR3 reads CAWRGHGGLETQYF. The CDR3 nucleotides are TGTGCCTGGAGGGGCCATGGGGGCTTGGAGACCCAGTACTTC.

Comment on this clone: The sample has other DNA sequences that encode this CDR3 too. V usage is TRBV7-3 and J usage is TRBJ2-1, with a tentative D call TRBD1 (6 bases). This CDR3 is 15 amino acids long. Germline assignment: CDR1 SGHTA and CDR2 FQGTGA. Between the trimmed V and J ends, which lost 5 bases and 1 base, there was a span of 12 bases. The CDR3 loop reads CASSLSRGSYNEQFF. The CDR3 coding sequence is TGTGCCAGCAGCCTCTCCAGGGGATCCTACAATGAGCAGTTCTTC. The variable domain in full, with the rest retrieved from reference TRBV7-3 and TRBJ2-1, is GAGVSQTPSNKVTEKGKYVELRCDPISGHTALYWYRQSLGQGPEFLIYFQGTGAADDSGLPNDRFFAVRPEGSVSTLKIQRTERGDSAVYLCASSLSRGSYNEQFFGPGTRLTVL.

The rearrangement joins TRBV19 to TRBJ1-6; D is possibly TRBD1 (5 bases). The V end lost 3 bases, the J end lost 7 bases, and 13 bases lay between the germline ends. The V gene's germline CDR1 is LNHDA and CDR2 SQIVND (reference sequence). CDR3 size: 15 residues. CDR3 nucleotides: TGTGCCAGTAGTATTGAGCAGGGCGAAAATTCACCCCTCCACTTT. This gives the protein CASSIEQGENSPLHF.

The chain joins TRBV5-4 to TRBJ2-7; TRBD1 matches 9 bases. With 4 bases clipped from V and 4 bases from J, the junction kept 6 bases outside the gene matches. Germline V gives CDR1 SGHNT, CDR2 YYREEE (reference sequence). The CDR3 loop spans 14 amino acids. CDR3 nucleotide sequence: TGTGCCAGCAGCCAGGGACAGGGTCTTTACGAGCAGTACTTC. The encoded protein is CASSQGQGLYEQYF.

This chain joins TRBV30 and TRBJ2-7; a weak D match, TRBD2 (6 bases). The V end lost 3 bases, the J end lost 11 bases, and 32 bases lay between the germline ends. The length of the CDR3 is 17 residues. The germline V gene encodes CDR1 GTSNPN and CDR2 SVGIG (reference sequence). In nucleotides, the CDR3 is TGTGCCTGGAGAGCACGTCTTCCGACTAGGCGGGGAGTATGGGAGTACTTC. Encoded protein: CAWRARLPTRRGVWEYF.

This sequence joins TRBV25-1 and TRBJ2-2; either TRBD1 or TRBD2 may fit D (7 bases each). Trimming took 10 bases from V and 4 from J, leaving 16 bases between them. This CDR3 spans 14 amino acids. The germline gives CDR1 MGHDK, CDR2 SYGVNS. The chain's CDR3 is CATQGGGLTGELFF. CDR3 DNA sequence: TGTGCCACCCAGGGGGGAGGGCTCACCGGGGAGCTGTTTTTT.

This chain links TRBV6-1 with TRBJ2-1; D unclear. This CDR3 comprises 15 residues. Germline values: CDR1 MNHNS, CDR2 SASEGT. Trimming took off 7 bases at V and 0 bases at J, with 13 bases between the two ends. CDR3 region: CASIPTMSSYNEQFF. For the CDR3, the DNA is TGTGCCAGCATACCGACGATGAGCTCCTACAATGAGCAGTTCTTC.

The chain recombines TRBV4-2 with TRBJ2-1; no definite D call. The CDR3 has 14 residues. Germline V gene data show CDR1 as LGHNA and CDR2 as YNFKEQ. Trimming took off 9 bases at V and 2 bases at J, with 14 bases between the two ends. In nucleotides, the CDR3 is TGTGCCAGTTCTTGGGTACAGACCTACAATGAGCAGTTCTTC. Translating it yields CASSWVQTYNEQFF.

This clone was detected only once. The CDR3 DNA is TGTGCCAGCAGTGACACACGCGCAGATACGCAGTATTTT. Protein product: CASSDTRADTQYF. V usage is TRBV6-4 and J usage is TRBJ2-3; no definite D call. Between the trimmed V and J ends, which lost 2 bases and 4 bases, there was a span of 7 bases. This CDR3 is built from 13 residues. Germline V gene data show CDR1 as MRHNA and CDR2 as SNTAGT.

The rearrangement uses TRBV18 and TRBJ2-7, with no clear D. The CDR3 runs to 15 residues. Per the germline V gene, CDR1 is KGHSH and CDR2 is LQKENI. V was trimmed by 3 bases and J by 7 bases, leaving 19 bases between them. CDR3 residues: CASSPSPGPEVEQYF. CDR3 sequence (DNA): TGTGCCAGCTCACCTAGCCCAGGACCCGAAGTAGAGCAGTACTTC. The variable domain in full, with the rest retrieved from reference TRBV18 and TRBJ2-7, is NAGVMQNPRHLVRRRGQEARLRCSPMKGHSHVYWYRQLPEEGLKFMVYLQKENIIDESGMPKERFSAEFPKEGPSILRIQQVVRGDSAAYFCASSPSPGPEVEQYFGPGTRLTVT.

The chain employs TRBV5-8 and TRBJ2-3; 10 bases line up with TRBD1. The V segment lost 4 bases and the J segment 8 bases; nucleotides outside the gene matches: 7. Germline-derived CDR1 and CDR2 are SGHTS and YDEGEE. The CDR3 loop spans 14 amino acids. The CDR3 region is CASSEWTGGGTQYF. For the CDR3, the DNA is TGTGCCAGCAGCGAATGGACAGGGGGAGGTACGCAGTATTTT.

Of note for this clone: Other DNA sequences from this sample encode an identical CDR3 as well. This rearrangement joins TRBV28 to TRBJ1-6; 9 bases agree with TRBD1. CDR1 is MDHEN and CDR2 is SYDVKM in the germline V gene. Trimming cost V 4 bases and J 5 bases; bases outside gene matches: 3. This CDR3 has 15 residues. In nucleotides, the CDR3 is TGTGCCAGCAGTTCGGGACAGGGCAATAATTCACCCCTCCACTTT. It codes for CASSSGQGNNSPLHF.

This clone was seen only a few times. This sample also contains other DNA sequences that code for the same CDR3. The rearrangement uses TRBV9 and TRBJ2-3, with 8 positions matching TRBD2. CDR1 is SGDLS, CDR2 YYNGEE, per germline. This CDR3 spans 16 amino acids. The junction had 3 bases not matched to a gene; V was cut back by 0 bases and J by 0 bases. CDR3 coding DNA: TGTGCCAGCAGCGTAGGGGCTAGCGGGAGCACAGATACGCAGTATTTT. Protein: CASSVGASGSTDTQYF. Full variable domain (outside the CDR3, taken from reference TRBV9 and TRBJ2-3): DSGVTQTPKHLITATGQRVTLRCSPRSGDLSVYWYQQSLDQGLQFLIQYYNGEERAKGNILERFSAQQFPDLHSELNLSSLELGDSALYFCASSVGASGSTDTQYFGPGTRLTVL.

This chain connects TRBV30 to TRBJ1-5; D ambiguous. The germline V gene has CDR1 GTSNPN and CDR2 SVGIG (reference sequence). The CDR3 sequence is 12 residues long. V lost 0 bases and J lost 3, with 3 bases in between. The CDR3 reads CAWSVNNQPQHF. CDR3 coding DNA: TGTGCCTGGAGTGTTAACAATCAGCCCCAGCATTTT.

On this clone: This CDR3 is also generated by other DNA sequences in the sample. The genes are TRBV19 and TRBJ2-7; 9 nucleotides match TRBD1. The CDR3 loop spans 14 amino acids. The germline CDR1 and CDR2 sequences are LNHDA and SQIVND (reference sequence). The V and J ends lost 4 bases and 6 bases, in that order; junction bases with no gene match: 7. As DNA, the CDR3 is TGTGCCAGTAGTACTGGGACAGGGTCGGGCGAGCAGTACTTC. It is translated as CASSTGTGSGEQYF.

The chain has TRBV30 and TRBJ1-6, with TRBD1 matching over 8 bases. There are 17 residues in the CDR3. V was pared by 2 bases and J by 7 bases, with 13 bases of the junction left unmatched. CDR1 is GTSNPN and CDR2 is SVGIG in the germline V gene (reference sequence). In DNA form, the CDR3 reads TGTGCCTGGAGTTTCCGGACAGGGATCCCTTGGAATTCACCCCTCCACTTT. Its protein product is CAWSFRTGIPWNSPLHF.

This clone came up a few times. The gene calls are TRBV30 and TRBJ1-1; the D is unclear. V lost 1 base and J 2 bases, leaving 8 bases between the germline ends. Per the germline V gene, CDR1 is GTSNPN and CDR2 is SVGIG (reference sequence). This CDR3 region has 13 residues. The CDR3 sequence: CAWSEGPNTEAFF. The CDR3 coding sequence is TGTGCCTGGAGTGAGGGCCCTAACACTGAAGCTTTCTTT. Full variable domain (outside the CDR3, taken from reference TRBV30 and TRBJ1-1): SQTIHQWPATLVQPVGSPLSLECTVEGTSNPNLYWYRQAAGRGLQLLFYSVGIGQISSEVPQNLSASRPQDRQFILSSKKLLLSDSGFYLCAWSEGPNTEAFFGQGTRLTVV.

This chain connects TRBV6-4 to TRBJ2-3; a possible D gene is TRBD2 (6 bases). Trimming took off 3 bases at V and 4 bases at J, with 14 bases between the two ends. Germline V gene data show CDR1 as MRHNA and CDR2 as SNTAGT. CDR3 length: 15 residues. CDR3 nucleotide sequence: TGTGCCAGCAGTGAAGTTGGAGGGTTCCCAGATACGCAGTATTTT. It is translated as CASSEVGGFPDTQYF.

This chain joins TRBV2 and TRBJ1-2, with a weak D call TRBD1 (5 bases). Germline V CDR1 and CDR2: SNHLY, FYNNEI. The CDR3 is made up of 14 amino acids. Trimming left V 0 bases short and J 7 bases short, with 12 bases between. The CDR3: CASSEAPAGIGYTF. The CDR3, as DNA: TGTGCCAGCAGTGAAGCGCCGGCAGGGATTGGCTACACCTTC.